Listed below are T cell receptor beta chains from one sample, sequenced in a study of blood T cell repertoires in COVID-19. Clones were sequenced by immunoSEQ multiplex PCR, and TCRdb holds only the in-frame ones, with some missing. The repertoire consists of roughly 160,000 clones, with around 90% occurring once and the leading ten covering over 2%. The sequencing input was peripheral blood. Every receptor here comes from a man aged 50 or older who had recovered from COVID-19. CDR3s include the opening cysteine and the closing phenylalanine or tryptophan. The order of the fields is clone size, J gene, D gene, V gene, CDR3 DNA, CDR3 protein. D genes are given only for firm matches. The size field is filled for only some rows; it gives once, few, many or a size class.

clone size: .
J gene: TRBJ1-1
D gene: .
V gene: TRBV6-6
CDR3 DNA: TGTGCCAGCAGTCCCCCTCTAAGCGACAGTGAAGCTTTCTTT
CDR3 protein: CASSPPLSDSEAFF

clone size: .
J gene: TRBJ1-5
D gene: TRBD1
V gene: TRBV18
CDR3 DNA: TGTGCCAGCTCACCGGACAGGGTTGGTCAGCCCCAGCATTTT
CDR3 protein: CASSPDRVGQPQHF

clone size: .
J gene: TRBJ2-2
D gene: TRBD1
V gene: TRBV24-1
CDR3 DNA: TGTGCCACTACAGGACAGGGCTCCGGGGAGCTGTTTTTT
CDR3 protein: CATTGQGSGELFF

clone size: once
J gene: TRBJ1-2
D gene: .
V gene: TRBV7-2
CDR3 DNA: TGTGCCAGCAGCTTTCAACTTAACTATGGCTACACCTTC
CDR3 protein: CASSFQLNYGYTF

clone size: .
J gene: TRBJ2-1
D gene: .
V gene: TRBV19
CDR3 DNA: TGTGCCAGTAGTATAGGGAGCTCCTACAATGAGCAGTTCTTC
CDR3 protein: CASSIGSSYNEQFF

clone size: few
J gene: TRBJ1-6
D gene: .
V gene: TRBV14
CDR3 DNA: TGTGCCAGCAGTCGGGGAACTAATAATTCACCCCTCCACTTT
CDR3 protein: CASSRGTNNSPLHF

clone size: .
J gene: TRBJ1-5
D gene: TRBD1
V gene: TRBV18
CDR3 DNA: TGTGCCAGCTCACCACAGGGACAGAATCAGCCCCAGCATTTT
CDR3 protein: CASSPQGQNQPQHF

clone size: .
J gene: TRBJ1-5
D gene: .
V gene: TRBV19
CDR3 DNA: TGTGCCAGTAACCTACAGGGTGGCAATCAGCCCCAGCATTTT
CDR3 protein: CASNLQGGNQPQHF

clone size: .
J gene: TRBJ2-3
D gene: .
V gene: TRBV3-1/TRBV3-2
CDR3 DNA: TGTGCCAGCAGCCAGACGACAGCCTCCGGCACAGATACGCAGTATTTT
CDR3 protein: CASSQTTASGTDTQYF

clone size: .
J gene: TRBJ1-3
D gene: TRBD1
V gene: TRBV9
CDR3 DNA: TGTGCCAGCAGCGCCACTCCGGGACAGGGAAACACCATATATTTT
CDR3 protein: CASSATPGQGNTIYF

clone size: .
J gene: TRBJ1-3
D gene: .
V gene: TRBV11-2
CDR3 DNA: TGTGCCAGCAGCTTAGTCAGGGCAGGATCTGGAAACACCATATATTTT
CDR3 protein: CASSLVRAGSGNTIYF

clone size: .
J gene: TRBJ1-2
D gene: .
V gene: TRBV30
CDR3 DNA: TGTGCCTGGAGTGTTGCGACAGGCTTGTATGGCTACACCTTC
CDR3 protein: CAWSVATGLYGYTF

clone size: .
J gene: TRBJ2-1
D gene: .
V gene: TRBV5-4
CDR3 DNA: TGTGCCAGCAGCTTGGACTCGGGGAGTACCTACAATGAGCAGTTCTTC
CDR3 protein: CASSLDSGSTYNEQFF

clone size: .
J gene: TRBJ1-6
D gene: .
V gene: TRBV5-5
CDR3 DNA: TGTGCCAGCAGCGGAAGGGCGAGGGCGCAGAATTCACCCCTCCACTTT
CDR3 protein: CASSGRARAQNSPLHF

clone size: .
J gene: TRBJ2-3
D gene: TRBD2
V gene: TRBV7-3
CDR3 DNA: TGTGCCAGCAGCACGTCGGGACTAGCGGGCACAGATACGCAGTATTTT
CDR3 protein: CASSTSGLAGTDTQYF

clone size: .
J gene: TRBJ2-3
D gene: TRBD2
V gene: TRBV24-1
CDR3 DNA: TGTGCCACCAGTGATCCAACTAGCGGCACAGATACGCAGTATTTT
CDR3 protein: CATSDPTSGTDTQYF

clone size: .
J gene: TRBJ2-7
D gene: .
V gene: TRBV6-6
CDR3 DNA: TGTGCCAGCATTTCCCTCCCCGCGGCGGGGGAGCAGTACTTC
CDR3 protein: CASISLPAAGEQYF